This entry describes one T cell receptor (beta chain). In the study's own analysis: Amplification of reference gene primers was used by the study to estimate nucleated cell counts. Repertoires were generated with immunoSEQ multiplex PCR, while TCRdb's copy carries only in-frame clones and drops some. The V and J calls and clone size come from that table; D and trimming were worked out from the DNA. Counted here are 380,000 or so clones, 89% occurring once; the ten biggest clones make up about 1.2%. These data come from a study of blood T cell repertoires in COVID-19. Study at large: Whether acute or convalescent, the COVID-19 samples came from the United States, Italy and Spain. PBMCs, B-cell-depleted T cells, or T cells provided the cDNA or gDNA that made up the material.

The CDR3 totals 14 residues. With V trimmed by 2 bases and J by 2 bases, 3 bases remained unmatched. Per the germline V gene, CDR1 is SGHRS and CDR2 is YFSETQ. The V call is TRBV5-1, the J call TRBJ2-7; 8 bases line up with TRBD1. This clonotype was sampled from a man aged 40-49 years with acute or convalescent COVID-19. The sample was peripheral blood. CDR3 residues: CASSFLTGAYEQYF. Written as DNA, the CDR3 is TGCGCCAGCAGCTTCCTGACAGGGGCCTACGAGCAGTACTTC.